These 8 T cell receptor beta chains were sequenced from one sample in a study of cytomegalovirus exposure and HLA in healthy donors (TCRdb year 2017). The receptor library was made with the immunoSEQ multiplex PCR assay. For the multiplex PCR, a mixture combining 60 forward primers for TCR Vbeta segments and 13 reverse primers for TCR Jbeta segments was used. TCRdb re-hosts the immuneACCESS table, in-frame sequences only. Its copies lack some clones; in the studies checked, an unresolved V gene accounts for under half of them, and the cause for the rest is not known. Recorded for this sample are about 180,000 clones; about 77% of them occurred a single time. 1.3% of the sample rests with the top ten. The specimen sequenced was PBMCs. These receptors all stem from a man aged 25-45 years in good health and CMV-seronegative.

V usage is TRBV5-1 and J usage is TRBJ2-1; 13 nucleotides line up with TRBD2. V dropped 0 bases and J dropped 7; count of bases not matched to a gene: 10. Germline lookup yields CDR1 SGHRS and CDR2 YFSETQ. The CDR3 loop spans 18 amino acids. The DNA for the CDR3 is TGCGCCAGCAGCTTGGTTCAAGGACTAGCGGGGGATATAAATGAGCAGTTCTTC. Protein: CASSLVQGLAGDINEQFF. The variable domain in full, completed from reference TRBV5-1 and TRBJ2-1, reads KAGVTQTPRYLIKTRGQQVTLSCSPISGHRSVSWYQQTPGQGLQFLFEYFSETQRNKGNFPGRFSGRQFSNSRSEMNVSTLELGDSALYLCASSLVQGLAGDINEQFFGPGTRLTVL.

The chain recombines TRBV5-6 with TRBJ2-1, with 10 bases matching TRBD1. Germline-derived CDR1 and CDR2 are SGHDT and YYEEEE. V shed 3 bases, J shed 9 bases, and the junction held 3 bases outside the gene matches. The CDR3 has 13 residues. The CDR3 is CASSWGDRGEQFF. CDR3 DNA sequence: TGTGCCAGCAGCTGGGGGGACAGGGGTGAGCAGTTCTTC.

This clone was detected a few times. V is TRBV5-1 and J is TRBJ1-1; 9 bases map to TRBD1. The CDR3 consists of 15 residues. After removal of 3 bases from V and 5 bases from J, the junction contained 8 bases not matched to a gene. The germline V gene has CDR1 SGHRS and CDR2 YFSETQ. CDR3 sequence: CASSSKTGGVTEAFF. The CDR3 DNA follows: TGCGCCAGCAGCTCCAAGACAGGGGGTGTAACTGAAGCTTTCTTT.

The chain combines TRBV7-2 with TRBJ2-7; 11 nucleotides align to TRBD2. Germline V gives CDR1 SGHTA, CDR2 FQGNSA. The CDR3 totals 15 residues. Trimming at V came to 4 bases and at J to 7 bases, leaving 9 bases not matched to a gene. Here the CDR3 DNA reads TGTGCCAGCAGCTATTACCTAGCGGGGGGCGGGGAGCAGTACTTC. Its translation is CASSYYLAGGGEQYF.

The chain combines TRBV7-8 with TRBJ2-1, with 7 bases matching TRBD2. V lost 1 base and J lost 14; bases outside the gene matches: 8. The germline V gene encodes CDR1 SGHVS and CDR2 FQNEAQ. The CDR3 extends over 13 amino acids. The CDR3 DNA follows: TGTGCCAGCAGCTTAGGACTAGAGCGGGACGAGTTCTTC. It translates to CASSLGLERDEFF.

This clone is a singleton in its sample. The junction does not match germline at one end; this may be a read error. This chain links TRBV7-9 with TRBJ2-7; the match to TRBD2 covers 16 bases. This CDR3 has 16 residues. Germline V gene data show CDR1 as SEHNR and CDR2 as FQNEAQ (reference sequence). Written as DNA, the CDR3 is TGTTCCAGCAGCCCGGGACTAGCGGGAGGGGGGGACGAGCAGTACTTC. Encoded protein: CSSSPGLAGGGDEQYF.

The chain employs TRBV12-5 and TRBJ2-1; 7 bases are shared with TRBD1. The CDR3 is 15 amino acids. Unmatched junction bases numbered 11, after V lost 4 bases and J lost 8 bases. The germline V gene encodes CDR1 LGHNT and CDR2 FRNRAP. The CDR3 reads CASGSGQDRHDEQFF. CDR3 nucleotides: TGTGCTAGTGGTTCCGGACAGGATCGACACGATGAGCAGTTCTTC.

The chain combines TRBV23-1 with TRBJ1-4; tentative D call: TRBD1 (6 bases). TRBV23-1 belongs to the ORF category, with a function that is uncertain. The CDR3 is 20 residues long. V was clipped by 0 bases and J by 0 bases, with 20 bases between them. CDR3 region: CASSQSIEGGRVTTNEKLFF. The CDR3 DNA reads TGCGCCAGCAGTCAATCAATTGAAGGGGGGAGGGTTACAACTAATGAAAAACTGTTTTTT.